The T cell receptor (beta chain) under discussion was sequenced for a study of T cell changes during pregnancy in multiple sclerosis. Assay: immunoSEQ multiplex PCR; the TCRdb copy retains only in-frame clones and omits some. The sample includes tens of thousands of clones, approximately 91% of them seen just once. This clone is a singleton in its sample. Germline CDR1 reads MRHNA; CDR2 reads SNTAGT. Between the trimmed V and J ends, which lost 8 bases and 0 bases, there was a span of 14 bases. The CDR3 length is 15 residues. The sequence derives from a female donor with multiple sclerosis, enrolled in a pregnancy study. Sample: peripheral blood, taken in the third trimester of pregnancy. The rearrangement links TRBV6-4 to TRBJ2-1, with D perhaps TRBD2 (5 bases). The CDR3 loop is CASPKRESSYNEQFF. The CDR3 DNA reads TGTGCCAGCCCTAAGAGGGAGAGCTCCTACAATGAGCAGTTCTTC.